The entry below describes one TCR beta chain. This clone is a singleton in its sample. Its antigen target is currently unknown. No base quality information exists; no much larger clone differs at one position. The immunoSEQ Assay, a bias-controlled multiplex PCR, was used to amplify TCRbeta CDR3 regions from genomic DNA. In the original analysis: The number of nucleated cells in each sample was estimated by amplification of reference gene primers within the assay. To quantify the absolute abundance of each unique TCRbeta CDR3 rearrangement, sequence reads were collapsed and filtered. For each sample, productive Simpson clonality was calculated as the square root of Simpson's diversity index across productive rearrangements. Drawn from immuneACCESS, this table holds only the in-frame rearrangements with V and J called that TCRdb kept. Clones are partly lost; checked studies trace under half to an unresolved V gene and leave the rest unexplained. V and J calls plus clone size are reproduced from that table; the DNA served to infer D and trimming. The sample has 240,000 or so clones on record, roughly 82% of them singletons. Approximately 13% of the sample is held by the ten biggest clonotypes.

A distance of 14 bases separates the germline ends of V and J, which lose 10 bases and 5 bases respectively. Its CDR3 holds 13 amino acids, cysteine through phenylalanine. Solely the CDR3 DNA is kept, with 39 bases framed from the first base. Taken from the germline V gene, the CDR1 and CDR2 loops are ENHRY and SYGVKD. Collaborating institutions collected whole blood in K2EDTA tubes following their own protocols. For TCRbeta analysis, collaborators shipped samples in one of three forms: frozen whole blood, isolated PBMCs, or DNA extracted from either of those sample types. These data belong to a study of blood T cell repertoires in COVID-19 (dated by TCRdb to 2018 to 2020). Broadly, across the study: Samples from collaborators originated in the United States, Italy and Spain and spanned both the acute and convalescent phases of COVID-19. The dataset comprised deeply sampled blood TCRbeta repertoires from subjects exposed to, actively infected with, or recovered from COVID-19. The repertoires were released in a freely available public database meant as a resource for research on the immune response to SARS-CoV-2. The sample metadata nearly always contained a de-identified subject ID, COVID-19 status, age in years and sex. Where available, HLA class I and class II types were taken from metadata supplied by the sample provider and were not determined by assay-based typing. The material from the prospective study consisted of cDNA or gDNA derived from T cells, B-cell-depleted T cells, or PBMCs. Samples came from the ongoing ImmuneRACE study (first 160 participants) plus 1,254 subjects from 6 global collaborators. What the study reported, not specific to this receptor: The quantity of clinical and demographic metadata differed by source and by participant and was supplied without curation.

The sample was peripheral blood. The sequence was obtained from a man at least 80 years old with acute or convalescent COVID-19. Recombination connected TRBV10-3 to TRBJ1-4; TRBD1 could be the D gene, as 6 bases match. CDR3 region: CATRGQGNEKLFF. In nucleotide form, the sequence is TGTGCCACCCGCGGGCAGGGGAATGAAAAACTGTTTTTT.